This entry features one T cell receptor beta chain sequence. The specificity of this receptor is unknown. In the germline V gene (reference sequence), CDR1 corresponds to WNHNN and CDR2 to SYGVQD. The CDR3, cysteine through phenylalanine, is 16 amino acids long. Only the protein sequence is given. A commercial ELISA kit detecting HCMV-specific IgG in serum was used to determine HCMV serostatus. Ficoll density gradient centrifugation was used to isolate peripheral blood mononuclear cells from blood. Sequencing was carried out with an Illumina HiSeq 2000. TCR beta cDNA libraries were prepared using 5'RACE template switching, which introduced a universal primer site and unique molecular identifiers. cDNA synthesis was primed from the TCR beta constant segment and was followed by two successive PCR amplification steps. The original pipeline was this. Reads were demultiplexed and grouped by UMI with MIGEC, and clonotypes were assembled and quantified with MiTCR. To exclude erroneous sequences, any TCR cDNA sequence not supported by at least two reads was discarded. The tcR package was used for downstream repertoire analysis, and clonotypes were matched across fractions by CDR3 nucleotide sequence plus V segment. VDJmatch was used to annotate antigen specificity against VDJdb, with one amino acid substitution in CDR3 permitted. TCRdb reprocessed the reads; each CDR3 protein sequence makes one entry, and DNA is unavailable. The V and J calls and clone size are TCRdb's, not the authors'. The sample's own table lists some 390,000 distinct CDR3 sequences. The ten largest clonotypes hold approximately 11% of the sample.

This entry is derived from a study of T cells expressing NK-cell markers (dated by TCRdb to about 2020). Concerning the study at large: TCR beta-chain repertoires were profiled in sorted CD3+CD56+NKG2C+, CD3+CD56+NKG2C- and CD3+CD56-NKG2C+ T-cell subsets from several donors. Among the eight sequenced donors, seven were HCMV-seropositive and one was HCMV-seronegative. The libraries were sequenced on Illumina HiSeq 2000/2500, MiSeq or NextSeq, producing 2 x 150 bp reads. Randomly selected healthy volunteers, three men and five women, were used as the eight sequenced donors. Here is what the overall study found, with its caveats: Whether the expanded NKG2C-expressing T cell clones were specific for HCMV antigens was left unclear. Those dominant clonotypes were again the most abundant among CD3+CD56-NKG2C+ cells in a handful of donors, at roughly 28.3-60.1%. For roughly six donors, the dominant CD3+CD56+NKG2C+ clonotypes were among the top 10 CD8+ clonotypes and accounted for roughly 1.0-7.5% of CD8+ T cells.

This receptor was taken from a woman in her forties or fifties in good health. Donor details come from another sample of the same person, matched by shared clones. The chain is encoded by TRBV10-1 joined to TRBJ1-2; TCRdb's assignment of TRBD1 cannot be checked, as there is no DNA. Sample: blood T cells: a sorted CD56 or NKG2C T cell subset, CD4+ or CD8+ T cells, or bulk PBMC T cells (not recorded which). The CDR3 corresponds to CASTGPRGTFNYGYTF.